A selection of T cell receptor beta chains follows, all from one sample in a study of blood T cell repertoires in COVID-19. Libraries were prepared by immunoSEQ multiplex PCR; TCRdb keeps only in-frame clonotypes and omits some of them. The table includes a few hundred thousand clones, approximately 82% detected once. Sequenced sample: peripheral blood. These receptors originate from a woman aged 50 to 65 with acute or convalescent COVID-19. The CDR3 runs from the conserved cysteine through the conserved F or W. A D gene is named only where the DNA matches it firmly. Some rows mark clone size as missing; the rest say once, few, many or name a class of expanded clone.

abundance: NA; len: 15; j_gene: TRBJ1-6; v_gene: TRBV19; d_gene: TRBD1; CDR3aa: CASSQDRGYGSPLHF; CDR3nt: TGTGCCAGTAGTCAGGACAGGGGGTATGGATCACCCCTCCACTTT
abundance: NA; len: 14; j_gene: TRBJ2-5; v_gene: TRBV5-1; d_gene: TRBD2; CDR3aa: CASRSVAGQETQYF; CDR3nt: TGCGCCAGCAGATCGGTAGCGGGCCAAGAGACCCAGTACTTC
abundance: NA; len: 16; j_gene: TRBJ1-6; v_gene: TRBV5-4; d_gene: NA; CDR3aa: CASSFTLGGTNSPLHF; CDR3nt: TGTGCCAGCAGCTTTACGTTGGGGGGGACCAATTCACCCCTCCACTTT
abundance: NA; len: 15; j_gene: TRBJ2-2; v_gene: TRBV30; d_gene: TRBD2; CDR3aa: CAWLSSGRGTGELFF; CDR3nt: TGTGCCTGGCTATCTAGCGGGAGGGGCACCGGGGAGCTGTTTTTT
abundance: NA; len: 13; j_gene: TRBJ1-2; v_gene: TRBV7-2; d_gene: TRBD1; CDR3aa: CASSGRQGYNYTF; CDR3nt: TGTGCCAGCAGCGGGCGACAGGGATACAACTACACCTTC
abundance: NA; len: 13; j_gene: TRBJ1-2; v_gene: TRBV7-9; d_gene: NA; CDR3aa: CASSLVTNYGYTF; CDR3nt: TGTGCCAGCAGCTTAGTAACTAACTATGGCTACACCTTC
abundance: NA; len: 13; j_gene: TRBJ2-7; v_gene: TRBV11-2; d_gene: NA; CDR3aa: CASSFHMSYEQYF; CDR3nt: TGTGCCAGCAGCTTTCACATGTCCTACGAGCAGTACTTC
abundance: few; len: 15; j_gene: TRBJ2-5; v_gene: TRBV5-1; d_gene: TRBD1; CDR3aa: CASSSGQGSQETQYF; CDR3nt: TGCGCCAGCAGCTCGGGACAGGGGAGTCAAGAGACCCAGTACTTC
abundance: NA; len: 15; j_gene: TRBJ1-1; v_gene: TRBV18; d_gene: TRBD1; CDR3aa: CASSSGTGSSTEAFF; CDR3nt: TGTGCCAGCTCGTCCGGGACAGGGTCTAGCACTGAAGCTTTCTTT
abundance: few; len: 15; j_gene: TRBJ1-1; v_gene: TRBV5-1; d_gene: TRBD1; CDR3aa: CASSLASQGAPEAFF; CDR3nt: TGCGCCAGCAGCTTGGCCTCTCAGGGGGCCCCTGAAGCTTTCTTT